The next 5 T cell receptor beta chains were all read from a single sample in a study of Ad26.COV2.S vaccination and SARS-CoV-2 variants. The repertoire was sequenced with immunoSEQ multiplex PCR; TCRdb's copy has only in-frame clones and lacks some. Here the sample spans more than 300,000 clones, about 86% being singletons. Treatment indicated: around 19 received Ad26.COV2.S at low or high dose, single or two shots; about 5 received placebo; per-sample allocation not given. Sampling happened 63 days after the first vaccine or placebo injection. The starting material was peripheral blood, obtained in a trial of Ad26.COV2.S vaccine versus placebo. These receptors were taken from a person aged 18 to 65 who received the Ad26.COV2.S COVID-19 vaccine or a placebo.

The chain links TRBV30 to TRBJ1-1; D unresolved. CDR1 GTSNPN and CDR2 SVGIG come from the germline V gene (reference sequence). Trimming took 4 bases from V and 0 from J, leaving 3 bases between them. CDR3 length equals 11 residues. The CDR3 loop reads CAWMMNTEAFF. The CDR3 coding sequence is TGTGCCTGGATGATGAACACTGAAGCTTTCTTT.

The chain employs TRBV25-1 and TRBJ2-7, with 9 bases matching TRBD1. With V trimmed by 6 bases and J by 7 bases, 10 bases remained unmatched. This CDR3 contains 14 residues. Germline V gene lookup returns CDR1 MGHDK and CDR2 SYGVNS. The CDR3 coding sequence is TGTGCCAGCAGCAGACAGGGGGACCCTCGAGAGCAGTACTTC. Translating gives CASSRQGDPREQYF.

As to this clone: Distinct nucleotide sequences in the sample also encode this CDR3. The chain recombines TRBV3-1 (or the pseudogene TRBV3-2) with TRBJ2-3, with 10 positions matching TRBD2. Trimming at V came to 0 bases and at J to 5 bases, leaving 5 bases not matched to a gene. Germline CDR1 and CDR2: LGHDT and YNNKEL (reference sequence). This CDR3 is 16 amino acids long. Here the CDR3 reads CASSQDRLAGVDTQYF. The CDR3 DNA follows: TGTGCCAGCAGCCAAGATCGGCTAGCGGGGGTAGATACGCAGTATTTT.

This rearrangement joins TRBV30 to TRBJ2-5; TRBD2 matches at 10 bases. The CDR3 totals 16 residues. CDR1 and CDR2 from the germline V gene are GTSNPN and SVGIG (reference sequence). After removal of 2 bases from V and 5 bases from J, the junction contained 11 bases not matched to a gene. The CDR3 here is CAWSLSSGGKGETQYF. In DNA, the CDR3 is TGTGCCTGGAGTTTGAGTAGCGGGGGGAAGGGGGAGACCCAGTACTTC.

This chain links TRBV7-8 with TRBJ1-4, with D perhaps matching TRBD1 (6 bases). The germline gives CDR1 SGHVS, CDR2 FQNEAQ. The CDR3 spans 15 residues. Trimming stripped 2 bases from V and 7 bases from J, with 14 bases between. The DNA of the CDR3 is TGTGCCAGCAGCTTACCACAGGGAGGCATTGAAAAACTGTTTTTT. Translating gives CASSLPQGGIEKLFF. Full variable domain (remainder filled in from reference TRBV7-8 and TRBJ1-4): GAGVSQSPRYKVAKRGQDVALRCDPISGHVSLFWYQQALGQGPEFLTYFQNEAQLDKSGLPSDRFFAERPEGSVSTLKIQRTQQEDSAVYLCASSLPQGGIEKLFFGSGTQLSVL.